A selection of T cell receptor beta chains follows, all from one sample in a study of cytotoxic CD8 clonotypes in ibrutinib-treated CLL. Sequencing used immunoSEQ multiplex PCR; TCRdb keeps in-frame clones, though not all of them. The repertoire holds more than 110,000 clones, 85% to 95% seen once, with 11% in the top ten. The sample consisted of PBMCs, taken after 12 months of ibrutinib treatment. These receptors originate from a human donor with chronic lymphocytic leukemia. Both conserved end residues are part of each CDR3. D genes are given only for firm matches. A row's size may be missing; if present it is once, few, many or a size class.

clone size | J gene | D gene | V gene | CDR3 protein | CDR3 DNA
. | TRBJ2-5 | TRBD1 | TRBV15 | CATSKEPWQGDGKTQYF | TGTGCCACCAGCAAGGAACCGTGGCAGGGGGACGGAAAGACCCAGTACTTC
few | TRBJ1-5 | . | TRBV19 | CASRVVAQPQHF | TGTGCCAGCCGTGTGGTTGCTCAGCCCCAGCATTTT
once | TRBJ2-7 | TRBD2 | TRBV6-5 | CASSYLGTSDYEQYF | TGTGCCAGCAGTTACCTCGGGACTAGTGACTACGAGCAGTACTTC
. | TRBJ1-1 | . | TRBV2 | CAIHRGTEAFF | TGTGCCATACACCGGGGGACTGAAGCTTTCTTT
. | TRBJ2-7 | . | TRBV7-9 | CASCVGSYEQYF | TGTGCCAGCTGCGTCGGCTCCTACGAGCAGTACTTC
. | TRBJ1-5 | . | TRBV28 | CASSRTGIGGQPQHF | TGTGCCAGCAGTCGAACAGGGATAGGAGGGCAGCCCCAGCATTTT
. | TRBJ2-3 | TRBD1 | TRBV5-5 | CASSLAPQGLGTDTQYF | TGTGCCAGCAGCTTGGCGCCACAGGGGTTGGGCACAGATACGCAGTATTTT
. | TRBJ1-2 | . | TRBV28 | CASSQDSYGYTF | TGTGCCAGCAGTCAAGACAGCTATGGCTACACCTTC
. | TRBJ2-7 | . | TRBV27 | CASSMTREYEQYF | TGTGCCAGCAGTATGACCCGAGAGTACGAGCAGTACTTC
. | TRBJ2-1 | . | TRBV10-3 | CAIQGYNEQFF | TGTGCCATACAGGGATACAATGAGCAGTTCTTC
. | TRBJ2-1 | . | TRBV7-8 | CASSPMIQTRFSYNEQFF | TGTGCCAGCAGCCCGATGATACAAACTAGATTCTCCTACAATGAGCAGTTCTTC
. | TRBJ1-4 | . | TRBV6-5 | CASTREGQGFEKLFF | TGTGCCAGCACCAGAGAGGGCCAGGGATTTGAAAAACTGTTTTTT
. | TRBJ2-3 | . | TRBV6-5 | CASSGGTASTDTQYF | TGTGCCAGCAGTGGAGGGACAGCTAGCACAGATACGCAGTATTTT
few | TRBJ2-1 | TRBD2 | TRBV7-9 | CASSTGSGIIEQFF | TGTGCCAGTTCGACGGGTAGCGGGATTATTGAGCAGTTCTTC
. | TRBJ1-2 | . | TRBV11-2 | CASSLVQTGTVGKGYTF | TGTGCCAGCAGCTTAGTCCAAACCGGGACGGTTGGGAAGGGCTACACCTTC
. | TRBJ2-3 | . | TRBV4-3 | CASSQGWSDTQYF | TGCGCCAGCAGCCAAGGTTGGTCAGATACGCAGTATTTT
once | TRBJ2-2 | . | TRBV28 | CASSLLSQGARELFF | TGTGCCAGCAGCCTACTTAGCCAGGGTGCCCGGGAGCTGTTTTTT
. | TRBJ2-1 | . | TRBV25-1 | CASSPRKFPDEQFF | TGTGCCAGCAGTCCCCGCAAATTTCCGGATGAGCAGTTCTTC
. | TRBJ2-2 | TRBD2 | TRBV5-4 | CASSSSSGRYTGELFF | TGTGCCAGCAGCTCCTCTAGCGGGAGGTACACCGGGGAGCTGTTTTTT
. | TRBJ2-2 | . | TRBV4-2 | CASSRDTGELFF | TGTGCCAGCAGCCGTGACACCGGGGAGCTGTTTTTT
. | TRBJ2-1 | TRBD2 | TRBV28 | CASSLTSGRAGEQFF | TGTGCCAGCAGTCTGACTAGCGGGAGGGCTGGTGAGCAGTTCTTC
. | TRBJ2-1 | . | TRBV30 | CAWSGSNEQFF | TGTGCCTGGAGTGGCTCCAATGAGCAGTTCTTC
. | TRBJ1-1 | . | TRBV10-3 | CAISESGATEAFF | TGTGCCATCAGTGAGTCGGGGGCAACTGAAGCTTTCTTT
. | TRBJ1-1 | . | TRBV7-2 | CASSLVSVPFF | TGTGCCAGCAGCTTAGTGTCAGTGCCTTTCTTT
. | TRBJ2-1 | . | TRBV2 | CASSPGTLAYNEQFF | TGTGCCAGCAGTCCAGGGACTCTAGCCTACAATGAGCAGTTCTTC
medium-sized | TRBJ2-1 | . | TRBV7-9 | CASSNLFYGDNEQFF | TGTGCCAGCAGCAATCTATTCTACGGTGACAATGAGCAGTTCTTC